Below, 14 T cell receptor beta chains from the same sample are listed, as sequenced in a study of blood T cell repertoires in COVID-19. Libraries were prepared by immunoSEQ multiplex PCR; TCRdb keeps only in-frame clonotypes and omits some of them. The sample has 350,000 or so clones, roughly 89% seen once. Sequenced sample: peripheral blood. These receptors were collected from a man aged 18 to 30 with active or convalescent COVID-19.

The V gene is TRBV7-9, the J gene TRBJ1-1, with TRBD1 matching 8 bases. Germline V lookup: CDR1 SEHNR, CDR2 FQNEAQ (reference sequence). V shed 5 bases and J 5 bases; nucleotides not matched to a gene: 7. The CDR3 is 14 amino acids. The chain's CDR3 is CASSVDRGRTEAFF. CDR3 coding DNA: TGTGCCAGCAGCGTTGACAGGGGTCGAACTGAAGCTTTCTTT.

The chain recombines TRBV5-6 with TRBJ2-7; 11 bases agree with TRBD1. This CDR3 comprises 17 residues. J lost 2 bases, V lost 2 bases, and 9 bases had no gene match. Germline CDR1 reads SGHDT; CDR2 reads YYEEEE. The CDR3 DNA sequence: TGTGCCAGCAGCTTTCAGTCTTGGACAGGGGGCACCTACGAGCAGTACTTC. This sequence encodes CASSFQSWTGGTYEQYF.

The V gene is TRBV6-5, the J gene TRBJ2-5, with a possible D match to TRBD2 (7 bases). Germline loops: CDR1 MNHEY, CDR2 SVGAGI. This CDR3 comprises 15 residues. Trimming took 8 bases from V and 5 from J, leaving 21 bases between them. CDR3 DNA: TGTGCCAGCTATCCCGCCGGGGGGCGCCGGGAGACCCAGTACTTC. Its protein product is CASYPAGGRRETQYF.

V and J are TRBV4-1 and TRBJ1-2, with D possibly being TRBD1 (5 bases). Germline V gene lookup returns CDR1 MGHRA and CDR2 YSYEKL. V lost 5 bases and J 3 bases, leaving 16 bases between the germline ends. The CDR3 consists of 15 residues. This CDR3 is CASSTTPGSDYGYTF. The CDR3 nucleotides read TGCGCCAGCAGCACTACCCCAGGGTCAGACTATGGCTACACCTTC.

The rearrangement links TRBV6-6 to TRBJ2-7, with TRBD1 matching 9 bases. The length of the CDR3 is 15 residues. V shed 2 bases, J shed 3 bases, and the junction held 5 bases outside the gene matches. The germline V gene encodes CDR1 MNHNY and CDR2 SVGAGI (reference sequence). CDR3 sequence: CASSYPGQGFYEQYF. The CDR3 coding sequence is TGTGCCAGCAGTTACCCGGGACAGGGTTTCTACGAGCAGTACTTC.

The genes are TRBV12-3 or TRBV12-4 and TRBJ1-2, with 7 bases aligning to TRBD1. The CDR3 length is 13 residues. After removal of 5 bases from V and 5 bases from J, the junction contained 5 bases not matched to a gene. CDR3 residues: CASSQWTGYGYTF. In DNA, the CDR3 is TGTGCCAGCAGTCAATGGACAGGATATGGCTACACCTTC.

The V call is TRBV4-3, the J call TRBJ2-3, with 7 bases that match TRBD2. Germline lookup yields CDR1 LGHNA and CDR2 YSLEER. After removal of 0 bases from V and 10 bases from J, the junction contained 4 bases not matched to a gene. CDR3 length: 13 residues. Here the CDR3 DNA reads TGCGCCAGCAGCCAAGACGGGAGGTCCTCGCAGTATTTT. This sequence encodes CASSQDGRSSQYF.

The rearrangement joins TRBV10-3 to TRBJ2-7; the match to TRBD1 covers 10 bases. CDR1 and CDR2 from the germline V gene are ENHRY and SYGVKD. J was trimmed by 5 bases and V by 5 bases; bases with no gene match: 9. CDR3 length equals 15 residues. The CDR3: CAISSPGTGDHEQYF. As DNA, the CDR3 is TGTGCCATCAGTTCCCCCGGGACAGGGGACCACGAGCAGTACTTC.

The chain employs TRBV19 and TRBJ1-5, with TRBD1 matching over 9 bases. The germline CDR1 and CDR2 sequences are LNHDA and SQIVND (reference sequence). The CDR3 spans 15 residues. The V and J ends lost 9 bases and 4 bases, in that order; junction bases with no gene match: 10. This chain's CDR3 is CASSDRGPLNQPQHF. CDR3 bases: TGTGCCAGCTCGGACAGGGGCCCCCTTAATCAGCCCCAGCATTTT.

This chain joins TRBV19 and TRBJ1-6, with TRBD1 identical over 7 bases. CDR1 and CDR2 from the germline V gene are LNHDA and SQIVND (reference sequence). V lost 8 bases to trimming and J lost 8 bases; unmatched junction nucleotides: 15. This CDR3 comprises 16 residues. The CDR3 nucleotides are TGTGCCAGTCACCGGATGGGCAGGGGGTCCGATTCACCCCTCCACTTT. Protein product: CASHRMGRGSDSPLHF. Together with reference TRBV19 and TRBJ1-6, the CDR3 gives the full variable domain: DGGITQSPKYLFRKEGQNVTLSCEQNLNHDAMYWYRQDPGQGLRLIYYSQIVNDFQKGDIAEGYSVSREKKESFPLTVTSAQKNPTAFYLCASHRMGRGSDSPLHFGNGTRLTVT.

The CDR3 coding sequence is TGTGCCAGTGACAGTAGCTCTGGAAACACCATATATTTT. This codes for CASDSSSGNTIYF. This chain links TRBV19 with TRBJ1-3; D is perhaps TRBD1 (5 bases). With 8 bases removed from V and 0 bases from J, the gap between germline ends came to 8 bases. Germline V lookup: CDR1 LNHDA, CDR2 SQIVND (reference sequence). The CDR3 extends over 13 amino acids. The complete variable domain, with remaining parts taken from reference TRBV19 and TRBJ1-3, reads DGGITQSPKYLFRKEGQNVTLSCEQNLNHDAMYWYRQDPGQGLRLIYYSQIVNDFQKGDIAEGYSVSREKKESFPLTVTSAQKNPTAFYLCASDSSSGNTIYFGEGSWLTVV.

This CDR3 reads CASSDRDRGIDTEAFF. The CDR3 DNA reads as TGTGCCAGCAGTGACCGGGACAGGGGGATTGACACTGAAGCTTTCTTT. The chain combines TRBV25-1 with TRBJ1-1; 11 nucleotides match TRBD1. CDR1 MGHDK and CDR2 SYGVNS come from the germline V gene. Trimming removed 3 bases from V and 3 bases from J; junction bases left unmatched: 6. The CDR3 extends over 16 amino acids.

The chain recombines TRBV28 with TRBJ1-5; a possible D gene is TRBD1 (5 bases). Deletions cut 1 base from V and 6 bases from J, with 13 bases between. There are 15 residues in the CDR3. In germline, CDR1 is MDHEN, CDR2 SYDVKM. This chain's CDR3 is CASSLFSGFGQPQHF. Written as DNA, the CDR3 is TGTGCCAGCAGTTTATTTTCAGGGTTTGGTCAGCCCCAGCATTTT.

The chain is built from TRBV4-3 and TRBJ2-3; 9 nucleotides align to TRBD1. Germline lookup yields CDR1 LGHNA and CDR2 YSLEER. CDR3 length equals 17 residues. V lost 3 bases, J lost 4 bases, and 11 bases stayed unmatched. CDR3 region: CASSHHPGTGLSDTQYF. DNA of the CDR3: TGCGCCAGCAGCCACCATCCCGGGACAGGGTTATCAGATACGCAGTATTTT.